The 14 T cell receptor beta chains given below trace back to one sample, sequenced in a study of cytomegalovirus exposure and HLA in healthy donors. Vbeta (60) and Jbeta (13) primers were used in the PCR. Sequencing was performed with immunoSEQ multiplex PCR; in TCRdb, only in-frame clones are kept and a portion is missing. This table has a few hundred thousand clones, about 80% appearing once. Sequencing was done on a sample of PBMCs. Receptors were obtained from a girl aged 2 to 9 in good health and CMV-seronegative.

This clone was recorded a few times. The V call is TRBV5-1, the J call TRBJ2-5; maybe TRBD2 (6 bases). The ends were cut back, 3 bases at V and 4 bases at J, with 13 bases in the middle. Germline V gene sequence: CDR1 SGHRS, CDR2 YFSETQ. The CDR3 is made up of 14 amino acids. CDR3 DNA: TGCGCCAGCAGCTCCGGGACTCCGGGAGAGACCCAGTACTTC. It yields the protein CASSSGTPGETQYF.

The CDR3 loop is CASRKEITGELFF. The CDR3 bases are TGTGCCAGCAGAAAGGAGATCACCGGGGAGCTGTTTTTT. The chain joins TRBV2 to TRBJ2-2; D call uncertain. CDR1 SNHLY and CDR2 FYNNEI come from the germline V gene. The germline V and J ends were trimmed by 6 bases and 4 bases, with 9 bases remaining between them. This CDR3 is 13 amino acids long.

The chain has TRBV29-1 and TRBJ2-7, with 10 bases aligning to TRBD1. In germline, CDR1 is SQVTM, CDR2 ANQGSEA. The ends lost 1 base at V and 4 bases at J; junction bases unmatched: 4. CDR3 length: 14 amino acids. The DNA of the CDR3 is TGCAGCGTTGAAGGGGACAGGGGAAAATACGAGCAGTACTTC. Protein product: CSVEGDRGKYEQYF.

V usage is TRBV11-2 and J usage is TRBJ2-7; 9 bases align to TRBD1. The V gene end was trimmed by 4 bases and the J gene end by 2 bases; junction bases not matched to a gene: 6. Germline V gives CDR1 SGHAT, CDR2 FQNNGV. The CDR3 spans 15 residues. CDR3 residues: CASSSGTGQPYEQYF. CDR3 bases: TGTGCCAGCAGCTCCGGGACAGGGCAACCCTACGAGCAGTACTTC.

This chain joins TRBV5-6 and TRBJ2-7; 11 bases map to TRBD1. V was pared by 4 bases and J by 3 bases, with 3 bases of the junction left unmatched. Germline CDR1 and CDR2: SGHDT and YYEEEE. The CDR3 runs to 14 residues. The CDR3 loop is CASSPGTGGYEQYF. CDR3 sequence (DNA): TGTGCCAGCAGCCCGGGGACAGGGGGCTACGAGCAGTACTTC.

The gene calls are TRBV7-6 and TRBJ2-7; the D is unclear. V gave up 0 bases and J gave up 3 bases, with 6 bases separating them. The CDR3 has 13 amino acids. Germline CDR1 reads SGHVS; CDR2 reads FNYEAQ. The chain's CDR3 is CASSLARGYEQYF. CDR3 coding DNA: TGTGCCAGCAGCTTAGCGCGCGGCTACGAGCAGTACTTC.

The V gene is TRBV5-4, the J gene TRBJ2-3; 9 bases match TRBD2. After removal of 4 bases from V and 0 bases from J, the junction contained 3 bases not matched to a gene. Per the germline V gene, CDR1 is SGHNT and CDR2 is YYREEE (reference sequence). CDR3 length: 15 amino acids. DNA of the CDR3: TGTGCCAGCAGCCCGACTAGCGGAAGCACAGATACGCAGTATTTT. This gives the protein CASSPTSGSTDTQYF.

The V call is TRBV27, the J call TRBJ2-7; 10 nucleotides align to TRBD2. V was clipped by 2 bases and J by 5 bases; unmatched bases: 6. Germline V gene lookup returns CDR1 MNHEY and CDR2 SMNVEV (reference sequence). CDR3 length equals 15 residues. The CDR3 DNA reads TGTGCCAGCAGTTTAACTAGCGGGATTATGCACGAGCAGTACTTC. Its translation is CASSLTSGIMHEQYF.

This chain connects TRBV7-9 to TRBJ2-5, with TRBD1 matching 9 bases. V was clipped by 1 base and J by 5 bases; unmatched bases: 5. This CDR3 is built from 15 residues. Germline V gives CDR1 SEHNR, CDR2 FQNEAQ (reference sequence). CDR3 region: CASSLEGQGTETQYF. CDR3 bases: TGTGCCAGCAGCTTAGAAGGACAGGGGACGGAGACCCAGTACTTC.

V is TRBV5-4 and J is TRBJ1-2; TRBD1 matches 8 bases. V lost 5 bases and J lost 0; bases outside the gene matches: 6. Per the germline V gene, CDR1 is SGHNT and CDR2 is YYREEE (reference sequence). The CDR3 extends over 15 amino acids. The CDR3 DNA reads TGTGCCAGCAGTTCCGGACAGGGAGCTAACTATGGCTACACCTTC. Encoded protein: CASSSGQGANYGYTF.

CDR3 amino acids: CSVQFGTGVIVDGYTF. CDR3 bases: TGCAGCGTTCAGTTCGGGACAGGGGTTATAGTGGATGGCTACACCTTC. The gene calls are TRBV29-1 and TRBJ1-2, with 10 bases lining up with TRBD1. Trimming removed 5 bases from V and 6 bases from J; junction bases left unmatched: 15. The CDR3 sequence is 16 residues long. Per germline, CDR1 SQVTM and CDR2 ANQGSEA.

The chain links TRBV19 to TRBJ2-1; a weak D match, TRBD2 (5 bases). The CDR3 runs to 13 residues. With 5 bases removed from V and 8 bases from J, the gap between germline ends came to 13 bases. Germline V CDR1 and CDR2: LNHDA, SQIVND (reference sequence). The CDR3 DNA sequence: TGTGCCAGTAGTCCGACTATTGGACATGAGCAGTTCTTC. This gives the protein CASSPTIGHEQFF. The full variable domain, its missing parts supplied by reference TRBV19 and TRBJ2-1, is DGGITQSPKYLFRKEGQNVTLSCEQNLNHDAMYWYRQDPGQGLRLIYYSQIVNDFQKGDIAEGYSVSREKKESFPLTVTSAQKNPTAFYLCASSPTIGHEQFFGPGTRLTVL.

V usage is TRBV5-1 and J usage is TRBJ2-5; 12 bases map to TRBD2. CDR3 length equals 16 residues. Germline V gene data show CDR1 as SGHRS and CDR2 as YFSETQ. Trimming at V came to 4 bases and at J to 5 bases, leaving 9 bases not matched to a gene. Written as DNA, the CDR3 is TGCGCCAGCAGCCTCACACTAGCGGGGGGCCCGGAGACCCAGTACTTC. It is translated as CASSLTLAGGPETQYF.

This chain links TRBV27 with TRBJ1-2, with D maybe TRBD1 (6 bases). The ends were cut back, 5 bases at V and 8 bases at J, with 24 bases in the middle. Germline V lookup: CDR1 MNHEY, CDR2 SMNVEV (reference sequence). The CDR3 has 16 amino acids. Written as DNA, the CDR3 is TGTGCCAGCAGTCCCCTAGGGGGGGCCGGGAGATCGGGCTACACCTTC. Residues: CASSPLGGAGRSGYTF.